The 11 T cell receptor beta chains below come from one sample, sequenced in a study of T cell changes during pregnancy in multiple sclerosis. TCRdb's copy holds only in-frame clones and misses some; the assay was immunoSEQ multiplex PCR. Of about 40,000 clones in the sample, around 90% are singletons; the top ten hold about 7.8%. The specimen comprised CD8+ T cells from peripheral blood mononuclear cells, sampled before pregnancy. These receptors originate from a female donor with multiple sclerosis, enrolled in a pregnancy study.

CDR3 nucleotide sequence: TGTGCCAGCAGCCCGGGGAATGACGGGGGACTAGCGGGAGTCGCGTACGAGCAGTACTTC. Protein sequence: CASSPGNDGGLAGVAYEQYF. This sequence joins TRBV14 and TRBJ2-7, with TRBD2 matching 14 bases. Germline CDR1 and CDR2: SGHDN and FVKESK. This CDR3 is 20 amino acids long. V was pared by 4 bases and J by 4 bases, with 18 bases of the junction left unmatched.

This clone was recorded only once. The chain links TRBV27 to TRBJ2-1; 7 bases map to TRBD2. Germline-derived CDR1 and CDR2 are MNHEY and SMNVEV (reference sequence). J was trimmed by 2 bases and V by 8 bases; bases with no gene match: 12. This CDR3 contains 16 residues. The CDR3, as DNA: TGTGCCAGCTGCCTCACTAGCGTATACCCCTACAATGAGCAGTTCTTC. Protein product: CASCLTSVYPYNEQFF.

This clone was observed a single time. This chain connects TRBV5-4 to TRBJ2-2; D remains unclear. This CDR3 is 14 amino acids long. The V end was cut by 1 base, the J end by 7 bases, with 11 bases between. CDR1 and CDR2 (germline): SGHNT, YYREEE (reference sequence). CDR3 in amino acids: CASSLSGLGGELFF. CDR3 bases: TGTGCCAGCAGCTTGTCGGGTCTTGGCGGGGAGCTGTTTTTT.

The V gene is TRBV28, the J gene TRBJ2-2; unclear D gene. The CDR3 runs to 14 residues. The germline V gene has CDR1 MDHEN and CDR2 SYDVKM. V was shortened by 8 bases and J by 4 bases, with 14 bases between the two germline ends. The CDR3 nucleotides are TGTGCCAGCTCCCCCCGACTCGGCACCGGGGAGCTGTTTTTT. Translation: CASSPRLGTGELFF.

The CDR3 spells CASSQGFWGGNYEQYF. The DNA of the CDR3 is TGCGCCAGCAGCCAAGGGTTCTGGGGCGGGAACTACGAGCAGTACTTC. This rearrangement joins TRBV4-1 to TRBJ2-7; D perhaps matches TRBD2 (6 bases). Germline CDR1 reads MGHRA; CDR2 reads YSYEKL. V lost 1 base and J 3 bases, leaving 16 bases between the germline ends. The CDR3 runs to 16 residues.

With regard to this clone: Germline and junction disagree at one end, which may indicate a read error. The J gene is TRBJ1-2, the V gene TRBV19, with 7 nucleotides matching TRBD1. The CDR3 is 13 residues long. Germline CDR1 reads LNHDA; CDR2 reads SQIVND (reference sequence). The CDR3 nucleotides read TGTACCAGTCGGAGGGGGCGATACTATGGCTACACCTTC. This encodes CTSRRGRYYGYTF. The whole variable domain, remainder taken from reference TRBV19 and TRBJ1-2, is DGGITQSPKYLFRKEGQNVTLSCEQNLNHDAMYWYRQDPGQGLRLIYYSQIVNDFQKGDIAEGYSVSREKKESFPLTVTSAQKNPTAFYLCTSRRGRYYGYTFGSGTRLTVV.

The chain recombines TRBV9 with TRBJ2-3, with D hard to call. The V gene's germline CDR1 is SGDLS and CDR2 YYNGEE. Trimming removed 0 bases from V and 0 bases from J, with 14 bases in between. This CDR3 region has 17 residues. The CDR3 DNA is TGTGCCAGCAGCGTAGTGAGCGTGAGCCCTAGCACAGATACGCAGTATTTT. This sequence encodes CASSVVSVSPSTDTQYF.

J is TRBJ1-2 and V is TRBV10-3; D possibly corresponds to TRBD1 (6 bases). Trimming stripped 10 bases from V and 6 bases from J, with 18 bases between. The CDR3 runs to 13 residues. The germline gives CDR1 ENHRY, CDR2 SYGVKD. The CDR3, as DNA: TGTGCCACCCCAGGGAGGGGGACTGATGGCTACACCTTC. It translates to CATPGRGTDGYTF.

V and J are TRBV28 and TRBJ2-2; perhaps TRBD1 as D (5 bases). Germline V gene lookup returns CDR1 MDHEN and CDR2 SYDVKM. Trimming shortened V by 2 bases and J by 12 bases, and 16 bases separated the two germline ends. This CDR3 is built from 14 residues. CDR3 sequence: CASSLIVGEEKLFF. DNA for the CDR3: TGTGCCAGCAGTTTAATAGTAGGGGAAGAGAAGCTGTTTTTT.

CDR3 nucleotide sequence: TGTGCCAGTAGTCAAAGACTAGCGGGCCCCACAGATACGCAGTATTTT. Translating gives CASSQRLAGPTDTQYF. This chain connects TRBV19 to TRBJ2-3, with 10 nucleotides matching TRBD2. The junction had 7 bases not matched to a gene; V was cut back by 5 bases and J by 2 bases. This CDR3 spans 16 amino acids. Germline values: CDR1 LNHDA, CDR2 SQIVND (reference sequence).

In nucleotides, the CDR3 is TGCGCCAGCAGCCAGGGACAGTATAGCAATCAGCCCCAGCATTTT. This sequence encodes CASSQGQYSNQPQHF. The chain has TRBV4-3 and TRBJ1-5, with 7 nucleotides matching TRBD1. The CDR3 is 15 residues long. V was pared by 3 bases and J by 0 bases, with 2 bases of the junction left unmatched. The V gene's germline CDR1 is LGHNA and CDR2 YSLEER.